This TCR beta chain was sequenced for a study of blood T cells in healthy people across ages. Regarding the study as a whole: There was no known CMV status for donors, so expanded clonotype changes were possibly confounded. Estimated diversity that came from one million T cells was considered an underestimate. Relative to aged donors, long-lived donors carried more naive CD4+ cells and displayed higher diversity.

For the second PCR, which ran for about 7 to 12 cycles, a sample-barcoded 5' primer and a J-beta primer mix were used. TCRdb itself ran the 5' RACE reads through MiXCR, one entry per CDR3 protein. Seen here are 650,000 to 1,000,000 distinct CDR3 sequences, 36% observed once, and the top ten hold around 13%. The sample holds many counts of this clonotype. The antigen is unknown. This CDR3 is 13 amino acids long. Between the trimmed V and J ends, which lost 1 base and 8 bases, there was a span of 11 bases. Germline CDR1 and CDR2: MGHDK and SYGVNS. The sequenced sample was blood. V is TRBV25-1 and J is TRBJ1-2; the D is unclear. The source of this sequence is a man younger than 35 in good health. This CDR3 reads CASSESTIFGYTF. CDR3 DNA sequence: TGTGCCAGCAGTGAATCGACCATTTTCGGCTACACCTTC.